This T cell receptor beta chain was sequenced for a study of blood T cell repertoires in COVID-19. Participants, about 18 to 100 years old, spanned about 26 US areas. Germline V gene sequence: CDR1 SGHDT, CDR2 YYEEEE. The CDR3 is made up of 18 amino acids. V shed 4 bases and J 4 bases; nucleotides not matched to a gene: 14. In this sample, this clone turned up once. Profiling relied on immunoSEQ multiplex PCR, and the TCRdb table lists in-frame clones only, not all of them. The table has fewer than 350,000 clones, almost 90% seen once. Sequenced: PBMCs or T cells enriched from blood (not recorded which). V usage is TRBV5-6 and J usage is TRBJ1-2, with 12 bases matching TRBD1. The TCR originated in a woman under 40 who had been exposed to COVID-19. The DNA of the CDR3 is TGTGCCAGCAGCCCCCCTTGGGACAGGGGGCTTTGGGCCTATGGCTACACCTTC. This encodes CASSPPWDRGLWAYGYTF.